Below, 9 T cell receptor beta chains from the same sample are listed, as sequenced in a study of shared clonotypes between healthy human individuals. Profiled with immunoSEQ multiplex PCR; TCRdb holds only in-frame clones, not every one. The sample lists 1,100,000 or so clones; about 80% were seen once. The sample comprised memory CD4+ T cells from PBMCs. This sample's subset: CD45RA-negative fraction. All receptors derive from a man between 18 and 35 years old in good health. Some clones in this sample may be carry-over from other donors' samples.

This clone was counted only a few times. J is TRBJ2-7 and V is TRBV5-6, with 8 bases matching TRBD1. Germline V CDR1 and CDR2: SGHDT, YYEEEE. This CDR3 region has 15 residues. V lost 4 bases to trimming and J lost 4 bases; unmatched junction nucleotides: 10. The CDR3 DNA is TGTGCCAGCAGCAAGCAGGACAGGGCTAGGTACGAGCAGTACTTC. Translation: CASSKQDRARYEQYF.

The chain links TRBV11-2 to TRBJ2-3, with D unresolved. This CDR3 has 11 residues. CDR1 is SGHAT and CDR2 is FQNNGV in the germline V gene. The V and J ends lost 6 bases and 4 bases respectively, with 5 bases between them. The CDR3 bases are TGTGCCAGCAGGGGCGCAGATACGCAGTATTTT. Translating it yields CASRGADTQYF.

The table lists this clone with a few counts. This chain connects TRBV15 to TRBJ1-4; no clear D gene. Germline V lookup: CDR1 LNHNV, CDR2 YYDKDF (reference sequence). V dropped 0 bases and J dropped 4 bases, with 9 bases sitting between them. The CDR3 consists of 15 residues. This CDR3 reads CATSRDASLNEKLFF. Written as DNA, the CDR3 is TGTGCCACCAGCAGAGATGCCAGTCTTAATGAAAAACTGTTTTTT.

The chain carries TRBV9 and TRBJ1-3, with TRBD1 matching 7 bases. The CDR3 loop spans 17 amino acids. Germline lookup yields CDR1 SGDLS and CDR2 YYNGEE. V shed 2 bases, J shed 2 bases, and the junction held 10 bases outside the gene matches. The CDR3 bases are TGTGCCAGCAGCGTTAGAGGGGGCGAGGGCGCTGGAAACACCATATATTTT. Encoded protein: CASSVRGGEGAGNTIYF.

The chain combines TRBV7-3 with TRBJ2-1, with 12 positions matching TRBD2. Germline CDR1 and CDR2: SGHTA and FQGTGA. V trimming: 5 bases; J trimming: 4 bases; junction bases outside the gene matches: 6. The CDR3 sequence is 16 residues long. CDR3 coding DNA: TGTGCCAGCAGCGCGCTTCTAGCGGGAGGGTACAATGAGCAGTTCTTC. Amino acids: CASSALLAGGYNEQFF.

On this clone itself: Within the sample, other DNA sequences also encode this same CDR3. The rearrangement uses TRBV9 and TRBJ2-6; D call uncertain. Germline lookup yields CDR1 SGDLS and CDR2 YYNGEE. Deletions cut 0 bases from V and 1 base from J, with 5 bases between. The CDR3 runs 15 residues. For the CDR3, the DNA is TGTGCCAGCAGCGTAGCTGGGTCTGGGGCCAACGTCCTGACTTTC. Its translation is CASSVAGSGANVLTF. The full variable domain, completed using reference TRBV9 and TRBJ2-6, is DSGVTQTPKHLITATGQRVTLRCSPRSGDLSVYWYQQSLDQGLQFLIQYYNGEERAKGNILERFSAQQFPDLHSELNLSSLELGDSALYFCASSVAGSGANVLTFGAGSRLTVL.

The V and J genes are TRBV6-1 and TRBJ1-2; the D gene is possibly TRBD1 (5 bases). CDR3 length equals 13 residues. V lost 8 bases, J lost 4 bases, and 14 bases lay in between. Germline loops: CDR1 MNHNS, CDR2 SASEGT. CDR3 in DNA: TGTGCCAGCTCAGTACGACAGCTCTATGGCTACACCTTC. This encodes CASSVRQLYGYTF.

The J gene is TRBJ2-7, the V gene TRBV25-1; TRBD1 might be the D (5 bases). This CDR3 comprises 17 residues. V was trimmed by 4 bases and J by 2 bases, leaving 21 bases between them. Germline values: CDR1 MGHDK, CDR2 SYGVNS. The CDR3, as DNA: TGTGCCAGCAGTGGCCGTGAAGGACACCAAATTACCTACGAGCAGTACTTC. Its protein is CASSGREGHQITYEQYF.

The chain couples TRBV6-1 to TRBJ2-7, with D possibly TRBD2 on 6 matching bases. Trimming removed 1 base at V and 7 bases at J, with 14 bases between. This CDR3 spans 14 amino acids. CDR1 and CDR2 (germline): MNHNS, SASEGT. CDR3 protein: CASSEGGTRLEQYF. The CDR3 nucleotides are TGTGCCAGCAGTGAAGGCGGGACCCGTCTAGAGCAGTACTTC.